The 8 T cell receptor beta chains given below trace back to one sample, sequenced in a study of T cells after yellow fever vaccination. TCRdb itself ran the 5' RACE reads through MiXCR, one entry per CDR3 protein. The table records 340,000 or so distinct CDR3 sequences, around an eighth of them present only once. This specimen was CD4+ T cells sorted from PBMCs, taken 15 days after the yellow fever booster vaccination. These receptors were collected from a young man who received the YFV17D yellow fever vaccine.

V and J are TRBV3-1 and TRBJ2-5; either TRBD1 or TRBD2 may supply D (5 bases each). Trimming left V 2 bases short and J 3 bases short, with 7 bases between. The CDR3 is 13 residues long. Germline lookup yields CDR1 LGHDT and CDR2 YNNKEL (reference sequence). As DNA, the CDR3 is TGTGCCAGCAGCCAACAGGGAGAAGAGACCCAGTACTTC. Protein: CASSQQGEETQYF.

In this sample, this clonotype turned up a few times. This sequence joins TRBV7-2 and TRBJ1-1; 9 bases align to TRBD1. With V trimmed by 5 bases and J by 6 bases, 10 bases remained unmatched. Germline CDR1 SGHTA, CDR2 FQGNSA. The CDR3 loop spans 15 amino acids. In DNA, the CDR3 is TGTGCCAGCAGCCGGTGGGGGACAGGGAGCCCTGAAGCTTTCTTT. Translation: CASSRWGTGSPEAFF.

This clonotype was picked up a small number of times. The chain joins TRBV2 to TRBJ2-7; TRBD1 matches 7 bases. Trimming at V came to 4 bases and at J to 6 bases, leaving 6 bases not matched to a gene. Germline assignment: CDR1 SNHLY and CDR2 FYNNEI. CDR3 size: 13 residues. In DNA, the CDR3 is TGTGCCAGCAGTGGGGACAGTTACGTCGAGCAGTACTTC. Amino acids: CASSGDSYVEQYF.

This chain connects TRBV12-3 or TRBV12-4 to TRBJ1-2; D unresolved. The CDR3 runs 11 residues. Between the trimmed V and J ends, which lost 1 base and 8 bases, there was a span of 5 bases. In DNA, the CDR3 is TGTGCCAGCAGTTTAGGGGAGGGCTACACCTTC. Translation gives CASSLGEGYTF.

The chain couples TRBV9 to TRBJ2-3, with a possible D match to TRBD1 (5 bases). CDR1 is SGDLS, CDR2 YYNGEE, per germline. The CDR3 has 14 amino acids. Trimming shortened V by 5 bases and J by 5 bases, and 15 bases separated the two germline ends. The CDR3 here is CASSAQWGRDTQYF. CDR3 DNA: TGTGCCAGCAGTGCTCAATGGGGCCGAGATACGCAGTATTTT.

This clonotype showed up just a few times. CDR3 residues: CASRGLAGGASSYNEQFF. CDR3 bases: TGTGCCAGCAGGGGACTAGCGGGGGGCGCGAGCTCCTACAATGAGCAGTTCTTC. The V gene is TRBV12-3 or TRBV12-4, the J gene TRBJ2-1, with 15 nucleotides matching TRBD2. The CDR3 consists of 18 residues. V was pared by 6 bases and J by 0 bases, with 6 bases of the junction left unmatched.

The sample holds a few counts of this clonotype. The chain employs TRBV10-3 and TRBJ2-4; TRBD2 aligns across 10 bases. CDR3 length: 14 amino acids. The V gene's germline CDR1 is ENHRY and CDR2 SYGVKD. V gave up 4 bases and J gave up 4 bases; unmatched junction bases: 1. The CDR3 loop reads CAISGTSGKNIQYF. In DNA, the CDR3 is TGTGCCATCAGTGGGACTAGCGGAAAAAACATTCAGTACTTC.

This clonotype was counted a few times. V and J are TRBV21-1 and TRBJ2-7; the table's TRBD2 call for D was not verified on the DNA. TRBV21-1 is a documented pseudogene. This CDR3 contains 13 residues. This CDR3 reads CASSKGRPYEQYF. The CDR3 DNA sequence: TGTGCCAGCAGCAAAGGGAGGCCATACGAGCAGTACTTC.